The clone carrying this TCR beta chain was picked up a small number of times. Its target is unknown. The ends were cut back, 8 bases at V and 0 bases at J, with 20 bases in the middle. Looked up from germline, CDR1 is LNHDA and CDR2 is SQIVND (reference sequence). The CDR3 loop spans 17 amino acids. Clinicians diagnosed patients from clinical symptoms, serum thyroxine and TRAb, thyroid ultrasound and orbital computed tomography. The sample belongs to a study of T cells in Graves' hyperthyroidism and ophthalmopathy. Study results and caveats: Ophthalmopathy and stable hyperthyroidism were told apart by a 13 V-J model. The model forecast ophthalmopathy, anticipating it by a median around 6.4 months before onset.

RNA transcripts were the template for amplifying TCR beta CDR3 regions. The HTBI primer set was used in a first-round RT-PCR of the TCR CDR3. From the multiplex PCR reads, TCRdb called clonotypes with MiXCR, one entry per CDR3 protein. The repertoire holds just over 550,000 distinct CDR3 sequences, with approximately 44% as singletons. The chain is built from TRBV19 and TRBJ1-5; tentative D call: TRBD1 (6 bases). The specimen sequenced was peripheral blood or thyroid tissue (not recorded which). This TCR came from a woman aged 18-30 years with Graves' hyperthyroidism. CDR3 loop: CASRTGGRVNSNQPQHF. Here the CDR3 DNA reads TGTGCCAGTCGCACGGGGGGCAGAGTAAATAGCAATCAGCCCCAGCATTTT.